What follows is one T cell receptor beta chain and its context. The CDR3 is 17 amino acids. Trimming took off 0 bases at V and 7 bases at J, with 22 bases between the two ends. Germline V gene lookup returns CDR1 DFQATT and CDR2 SNEGSKA (reference sequence). A second PCR, run for about 6 to 11 cycles, used a sample-barcoded 5' primer plus a J-beta primer mix. With 12 random nucleotides, a template-switch adaptor tagged each individual cDNA molecule. TCRdb reprocessed the 5' RACE reads with MiXCR, giving one entry per CDR3 protein. The profile shows under 750,000 distinct CDR3 sequences, 40% to 55% of them singletons. This specimen comes from a study of blood T cells in healthy people across ages.

This clonotype was sampled from an elderly man in good health. This chain links TRBV20-1 with TRBJ2-1; D gene ambiguous. The sequencing input was blood. CDR3 in DNA: TGCAGTGCTAGAGATCCGACGGGCAACTTCTGGGCTAATGAGCAGTTCTTC. Amino acid sequence: CSARDPTGNFWANEQFF.